This TCR beta chain was recorded in a study of regulatory T cells in long-lasting Graves disease. Time point denoted: newly diagnosed GD, antithyroid drugs for less than 3 months. Extracted RNA from PBMCs served as the source of the TCR library. Per germline, CDR1 MNHNS and CDR2 SASEGT. The CDR3 totals 13 residues. After removal of 10 bases from V and 1 base from J, the junction contained 5 bases not matched to a gene. Both iRepertoire HTBI primers and Arm-PCR of CDR3 regions were used to build the TCR beta libraries. TCRdb passed the multiplex PCR reads through MiXCR, listing each CDR3 protein once. Of 400,000 to 550,000 distinct CDR3 sequences in the sample, 15% to 20% were seen once. The same data also contributed to another study, on T cells in Graves' hyperthyroidism and ophthalmopathy. From that report: Diagnosis of hyperthyroidism was new in patients aged 18 to 65, and its duration was under 2 months.

The material sequenced was peripheral blood mononuclear cells (PBMCs), taken at new diagnosis, from a patient treated with antithyroid drugs. The source is a young woman with Graves disease. This chain uses TRBV6-1 with TRBJ2-3, with 7 bases fitting TRBD2. CDR3 nucleotides: TGTGCCACCCTCCGGGAGGGCACAGATACGCAGTATTTT. Translating it yields CATLREGTDTQYF.